Each of the 17 T cell receptor beta chains below was sequenced from the same sample in a study of shared clonotypes between healthy human individuals. Assay used: immunoSEQ multiplex PCR; TCRdb lists only in-frame clones, some missing. The sample lists some 470,000 clones, over 65% seen once, with 10% to 15% in the top ten. Sample: PBMCs. Every receptor here comes from a woman aged 40 to 49 in good health. Some clones in this sample may be carry-over from other donors' samples.

Comments on this clone: Other nucleotide sequences from this sample produce the same CDR3. The rearrangement joins TRBV14 to TRBJ2-5; unclear D gene. The V and J ends lost 1 base and 5 bases respectively, with 5 bases between them. The CDR3 extends over 12 amino acids. Germline-derived CDR1 and CDR2 are SGHDN and FVKESK. CDR3 DNA sequence: TGTGCCAGCAGCCAAGTACGGGAGACCCAGTACTTC. Its translation is CASSQVRETQYF.

J is TRBJ2-7 and V is TRBV30, with D perhaps given as TRBD1 or TRBD2 (5 bases each). The V end was cut by 4 bases, the J end by 4 bases, with 14 bases between. The CDR3 runs 13 residues. Germline CDR1 and CDR2: GTSNPN and SVGIG (reference sequence). CDR3 sequence reads: CAWTLGPSYEQYF. As DNA, the CDR3 is TGTGCCTGGACTCTGGGACCATCGTACGAGCAGTACTTC.

The chain is built from TRBV2 and TRBJ2-7; tentatively, D is TRBD2 (5 bases). The CDR3 spans 15 residues. Deletions cut 1 base from V and 0 bases from J, with 10 bases between. Germline CDR1 SNHLY, CDR2 FYNNEI. The CDR3 nucleotides are TGTGCCAGCAGTGAAGTATACGGGAACTCCTACGAGCAGTACTTC. This gives the protein CASSEVYGNSYEQYF.

To note about this clone: A far larger clone is only one base removed, so a read error is likely. The chain links TRBV30 to TRBJ2-2; unclear D gene. The germline V gene encodes CDR1 GTSNPN and CDR2 SVGIG (reference sequence). The CDR3 length is 11 residues. V was cut by 0 bases and J by 10 bases, with 6 bases left in between. CDR3 sequence reads: CAWSVGVELFF. In DNA, the CDR3 is TGTGCCTGGAGTGTAGGCGTGGAGCTGTTTTTT.

The J gene is TRBJ1-5, the V gene TRBV5-1; D unclear. The germline V and J ends were trimmed by 5 bases and 3 bases, with 12 bases remaining between them. Germline CDR1 SGHRS, CDR2 YFSETQ. This CDR3 has 14 amino acids. The CDR3 protein is CASRIGPDNQPQHF. In DNA form, the CDR3 reads TGCGCCAGCAGGATAGGACCGGACAATCAGCCCCAGCATTTT.

The gene calls are TRBV13 and TRBJ2-3; 9 bases match TRBD2. Germline V lookup: CDR1 PRHDT, CDR2 FYEKMQ (reference sequence). V gave up 4 bases and J gave up 0 bases; unmatched junction bases: 11. The CDR3 runs 18 residues. The CDR3 protein is CASSSFSGSRTSTDTQYF. In DNA, the CDR3 is TGTGCCAGCAGCTCCTTTAGCGGGAGCAGGACTAGCACAGATACGCAGTATTTT. The full variable domain, its missing parts supplied by reference TRBV13 and TRBJ2-3, is AAGVIQSPRHLIKEKRETATLKCYPIPRHDTVYWYQQGPGQDPQFLISFYEKMQSDKGSIPDRFSAQQFSDYHSELNMSSLELGDSALYFCASSSFSGSRTSTDTQYFGPGTRLTVL.

The chain couples TRBV27 to TRBJ1-1; perhaps TRBD1 as D (5 bases). The CDR3 has 14 residues. Trimming took 4 bases from V and 2 from J, leaving 11 bases between them. Germline CDR1 reads MNHEY; CDR2 reads SMNVEV (reference sequence). The CDR3 region has the DNA TGTGCCAGCAGTTCTTGGGACGGAAACACTGAAGCTTTCTTT. Its protein is CASSSWDGNTEAFF.

DNA for the CDR3: TGTGCCAGCAGGGTCAGGGAGGTAGCGAGATACAATGAGCAGTTCTTC. As protein: CASRVREVARYNEQFF. The genes are TRBV27 and TRBJ2-1, with a possible D match to TRBD2 (6 bases). The germline gives CDR1 MNHEY, CDR2 SMNVEV (reference sequence). V was shortened by 6 bases and J by 4 bases, with 19 bases between the two germline ends. This CDR3 has 16 residues.

This chain joins TRBV19 and TRBJ2-1, with a weak D call TRBD1 (5 bases). CDR3 length: 14 residues. V lost 8 bases to trimming and J lost 0 bases, with 11 bases between them. Germline CDR1 and CDR2: LNHDA and SQIVND (reference sequence). The CDR3 nucleotides are TGTGCCAGTGGTGGGGCCCGCTCCTACAATGAGCAGTTCTTC. Amino acids: CASGGARSYNEQFF.

The chain combines TRBV4-1 with TRBJ2-4; 9 bases are a match to TRBD1. The CDR3 has 14 residues. Germline lookup yields CDR1 MGHRA and CDR2 YSYEKL. V lost 3 bases, J lost 11 bases, and 8 bases stayed unmatched. In DNA, the CDR3 is TGCGCCAGCAGCCATGAACAGGGGGCGAACGTTCAGTACTTC. This codes for CASSHEQGANVQYF.

J is TRBJ2-2 and V is TRBV7-9; tentatively, D is TRBD1 or TRBD2 (6 bases each). The CDR3 has 14 amino acids. Trimming took off 5 bases at V and 1 base at J, with 8 bases between the two ends. CDR1 and CDR2 from the germline V gene are SEHNR and FQNEAQ (reference sequence). The CDR3 loop is CASSAGQNTGELFF. CDR3 nucleotides: TGTGCCAGCAGCGCGGGACAGAACACCGGGGAGCTGTTTTTT. The variable domain in full, completed from reference TRBV7-9 and TRBJ2-2, reads DTGVSQNPRHKITKRGQNVTFRCDPISEHNRLYWYRQTLGQGPEFLTYFQNEAQLEKSRLLSDRFSAERPKGSFSTLEIQRTEQGDSAMYLCASSAGQNTGELFFGEGSRLTVL.

The V and J genes are TRBV5-8 and TRBJ1-5; D unresolved. This CDR3 contains 13 residues. The germline gives CDR1 SGHTS, CDR2 YDEGEE. V was clipped by 5 bases and J by 6 bases, with 12 bases between them. The DNA of the CDR3 is TGTGCCAGCAGGGTGGCGAATATTCAGCCCCAGCATTTT. This sequence encodes CASRVANIQPQHF.

The chain is built from TRBV7-2 and TRBJ2-5, with D possibly being TRBD2 (6 bases). Deletions cut 1 base from V and 5 bases from J, with 14 bases between. The CDR3 loop spans 15 amino acids. Germline V gives CDR1 SGHTA, CDR2 FQGNSA. The chain's CDR3 is CASSLVSSGGETQYF. The CDR3 nucleotides read TGTGCCAGCAGCTTAGTGAGTAGCGGTGGGGAGACCCAGTACTTC.

Regarding this clone: One base away lies a much larger clone, so this may be a sequencing read error. V usage is TRBV6-5 and J usage is TRBJ2-7; possible D gene TRBD1, 5 bases. Germline CDR1 MNHEY, CDR2 SVGAGI. This CDR3 comprises 15 residues. This chain's CDR3 is CAGRTTVASSYEQYF. The CDR3 bases are TGTGCCGGCAGGACGACAGTTGCCAGCTCCTACGAGCAGTACTTC.

This chain joins TRBV7-6 and TRBJ2-7, with TRBD2 identical over 7 bases. The trim removed 5 bases at V and 6 bases at J, leaving 7 bases unmatched. Germline V gives CDR1 SGHVS, CDR2 FNYEAQ. The CDR3 is 13 residues long. CDR3 region: CASSPIGEGEQYF. The CDR3 DNA follows: TGTGCCAGCAGCCCAATCGGGGAGGGCGAGCAGTACTTC.

This clone was seen at least ten times. The rearrangement joins TRBV4-3 to TRBJ2-3; 11 positions agree with TRBD2. The junction had 7 bases not matched to a gene; V was cut back by 0 bases and J by 2 bases. The CDR3 is 18 residues long. Per the germline V gene, CDR1 is LGHNA and CDR2 is YSLEER. CDR3 residues: CASSQDMLAGGYTDTQYF. The CDR3, as DNA: TGCGCCAGCAGCCAAGATATGCTAGCGGGAGGATACACAGATACGCAGTATTTT.

The table lists this clone with a count of one. The genes are TRBV7-8 and TRBJ2-7, with 8 bases aligning to TRBD2. Losses at the gene ends were 1 base for V and 3 bases for J; bases not matched to a gene: 2. The germline V gene has CDR1 SGHVS and CDR2 FQNEAQ. This CDR3 contains 14 residues. The CDR3 region is CASSLGTSYYEQYF. The CDR3 DNA sequence: TGTGCCAGCAGCTTAGGGACTAGCTACTACGAGCAGTACTTC.